One and the same sample provided the 20 T cell receptor beta chains below, sequenced in a study of control samples from healthy donors and cancer patients. Here immunoSEQ multiplex PCR was the method, and the copy in TCRdb shows in-frame clones only, minus some. Found here are some 120,000 clones, about 89% of them singletons; the top ten hold 7.8%. The sample comprised blood. Receptors were obtained from a woman between 18 and 30 years old in good health.

This rearrangement joins TRBV19 to TRBJ1-2, with D tentatively TRBD1 (5 bases). The germline gives CDR1 LNHDA, CDR2 SQIVND (reference sequence). V was clipped by 6 bases and J by 8 bases, with 19 bases between them. The CDR3 is 14 amino acids. This CDR3 is CASSPSTGFRGYTF. CDR3 bases: TGTGCCAGTAGCCCGTCAACAGGCTTCCGCGGCTACACCTTC.

The chain has TRBV7-3 and TRBJ2-3; tentatively, D is TRBD1 or TRBD2 (5 bases each). Germline V gene sequence: CDR1 SGHTA, CDR2 FQGTGA. Trimming left V 3 bases short and J 6 bases short, with 10 bases between. The CDR3 is made up of 13 amino acids. The CDR3: CASSLLEGDTQYF. DNA for the CDR3: TGTGCCAGCAGCTTGTTAGAGGGGGATACGCAGTATTTT.

The rearrangement uses TRBV7-2 and TRBJ2-3; D unresolved. V was shortened by 2 bases and J by 0 bases, with 9 bases between the two germline ends. Germline V lookup: CDR1 SGHTA, CDR2 FQGNSA. The CDR3 extends over 15 amino acids. CDR3 residues: CASSLIGGSTDTQYF. CDR3 DNA: TGTGCCAGCAGCTTAATAGGCGGAAGCACAGATACGCAGTATTTT.

The genes are TRBV10-2 and TRBJ1-2; no clear D gene. V lost 3 bases to trimming and J lost 2 bases, with 10 bases between them. The CDR3 is 14 amino acids. CDR1 and CDR2 from the germline V gene are WSHSY and SAAADI. This CDR3 reads CASSDWQPNYGYTF. For the CDR3, the DNA is TGCGCCAGCAGTGACTGGCAACCCAACTATGGCTACACCTTC.

In the case of this clone: The same CDR3 arises from other DNA sequences in this sample as well. The chain combines TRBV2 with TRBJ1-1; 7 bases agree with TRBD1. V lost 6 bases to trimming and J lost 5 bases; unmatched junction nucleotides: 6. The CDR3 is 13 residues long. Germline assignment: CDR1 SNHLY and CDR2 FYNNEI. CDR3 in amino acids: CASRRQGVTEAFF. CDR3 DNA: TGTGCCAGCAGAAGGCAGGGGGTTACTGAAGCTTTCTTT.

The V gene is TRBV21-1, the J gene TRBJ1-4; TRBD1 reflects the table's D call only, with no check against the DNA. TRBV21-1 represents a pseudogene. This CDR3 is 17 amino acids long. Here the CDR3 reads CASSKGRLRKGDEKLFF. As DNA, the CDR3 is TGTGCCAGCAGCAAAGGGCGGTTGAGGAAGGGGGATGAAAAACTGTTTTTT.

This clone was observed a single time. This chain connects TRBV28 to TRBJ1-1; weak D call: TRBD1 (5 bases). Germline V gene data show CDR1 as MDHEN and CDR2 as SYDVKM. V was cut by 3 bases and J by 5 bases, with 16 bases left in between. The CDR3 has 15 residues. The CDR3 sequence: CASSLGRGMGTEAFF. The CDR3 DNA is TGTGCCAGCAGTTTGGGGCGAGGGATGGGAACTGAAGCTTTCTTT.

The V gene is TRBV6-2 or TRBV6-3, the J gene TRBJ2-3; 11 bases agree with TRBD2. CDR1 and CDR2 from the germline V gene are MNHEY and SVGEGT. The ends lost 2 bases at V and 0 bases at J; junction bases unmatched: 7. The CDR3 contains 18 residues. CDR3 region: CASSYGGLAGASTDTQYF. CDR3 in DNA: TGTGCCAGCAGTTACGGTGGACTAGCGGGTGCTAGCACAGATACGCAGTATTTT.

This clone was seen a handful of times. V and J are TRBV28 and TRBJ1-5; 10 bases agree with TRBD1. The CDR3 is 17 amino acids. The trim removed 7 bases at V and 3 bases at J, leaving 12 bases unmatched. Per germline, CDR1 MDHEN and CDR2 SYDVKM. In DNA form, the CDR3 reads TGTGCCAGCACCCTCCCGGGGGGGACAGGGGCCAATCAGCCCCAGCATTTT. Translation gives CASTLPGGTGANQPQHF.

The V call is TRBV6-5, the J call TRBJ1-1; TRBD1 is a possible D gene (5 bases). Germline lookup yields CDR1 MNHEY and CDR2 SVGAGI. V gave up 0 bases and J gave up 3 bases, with 11 bases separating them. The CDR3 contains 15 residues. The CDR3 loop reads CASSYSIRGDTEAFF. The CDR3 region has the DNA TGTGCCAGCAGTTACTCTATAAGGGGAGACACTGAAGCTTTCTTT.

The genes are TRBV6-5 and TRBJ1-2, with D possibly being TRBD1 (5 bases). CDR3 length equals 12 residues. From germline, CDR1 is MNHEY and CDR2 SVGAGI. Trimming pared 7 bases from V and 4 bases from J, leaving 10 bases between. CDR3 bases: TGTGCCAGCACTAGAGACAGCTATGGCTACACCTTC. Its translation is CASTRDSYGYTF.

The J gene is TRBJ2-5, the V gene TRBV7-9; TRBD2 matches 9 bases. Germline V gene lookup returns CDR1 SEHNR and CDR2 FQNEAQ (reference sequence). CDR3 length: 15 amino acids. The trim removed 2 bases at V and 5 bases at J, leaving 6 bases unmatched. In nucleotides, the CDR3 is TGTGCCAGCAGCTTAATGGCGGGAGGGATTGAGACCCAGTACTTC. Translating gives CASSLMAGGIETQYF. Drawing the rest from reference TRBV7-9 and TRBJ2-5, the complete variable domain is DTGVSQNPRHKITKRGQNVTFRCDPISEHNRLYWYRQTLGQGPEFLTYFQNEAQLEKSRLLSDRFSAERPKGSFSTLEIQRTEQGDSAMYLCASSLMAGGIETQYFGPGTRLLVL.

The chain uses TRBV7-9 and TRBJ1-1; tentatively, D is TRBD1 (5 bases). The CDR3 has 15 amino acids. The germline V and J ends were trimmed by 5 bases and 0 bases, with 13 bases remaining between them. CDR1 is SEHNR, CDR2 FQNEAQ, per germline (reference sequence). The CDR3 region has the DNA TGTGCCAGCAGCCCCCGGACATATATGAACACTGAAGCTTTCTTT. Residues: CASSPRTYMNTEAFF. Variable domain in full (rest from reference TRBV7-9 and TRBJ1-1): DTGVSQNPRHKITKRGQNVTFRCDPISEHNRLYWYRQTLGQGPEFLTYFQNEAQLEKSRLLSDRFSAERPKGSFSTLEIQRTEQGDSAMYLCASSPRTYMNTEAFFGQGTRLTVV.

Remarks on this clone: This sequence may be a read error, since a much larger clone differs from it by one base. This chain links TRBV27 with TRBJ1-1; D remains ambiguous. Germline values: CDR1 MNHEY, CDR2 SMNVEV (reference sequence). The CDR3 is made up of 13 amino acids. Trimming took 2 bases from V and 1 from J, leaving 5 bases between them. CDR3 coding DNA: TGTGCCAGCAGTTTAAAGGCGAACACTGAAGCTTTCTTT. It yields the protein CASSLKANTEAFF.

V and J are TRBV21-1 and TRBJ1-1; the DNA was not compared with TRBD1, the D call given in the table. TRBV21-1 has pseudogene status. CDR3 length: 16 residues. CDR3 protein: CASSPGGTGVNTEAFF. Here the CDR3 DNA reads TGTGCCAGCAGCCCTGGGGGGACAGGGGTGAACACTGAAGCTTTCTTT.

The chain carries TRBV25-1 and TRBJ1-3; tentative D call: TRBD1 (5 bases). The germline gives CDR1 MGHDK, CDR2 SYGVNS. The V gene lost 6 bases and the J gene lost 0 bases, with 12 bases spanning the gap. CDR3 length equals 15 residues. The CDR3: CASRAAGASGNTIYF. The CDR3 DNA is TGTGCCAGCAGGGCAGCTGGGGCCTCTGGAAACACCATATATTTT.

V is TRBV7-6 and J is TRBJ2-1, with D possibly TRBD1 on 6 matching bases. Germline CDR1 SGHVS, CDR2 FNYEAQ. The CDR3 has 16 residues. Trimming took 2 bases from V and 5 from J, leaving 16 bases between them. The CDR3 DNA sequence: TGTGCCAGCAGCTTAATGTTGTCAGGGGCGAACAATGAGCAGTTCTTC. It yields the protein CASSLMLSGANNEQFF. Filled out from reference TRBV7-6 and TRBJ2-1, the complete variable domain reads GAGVSQSPRYKVTKRGQDVALRCDPISGHVSLYWYRQALGQGPEFLTYFNYEAQQDKSGLPNDRFSAERPEGSISTLTIQRTEQRDSAMYRCASSLMLSGANNEQFFGPGTRLTVL.

The gene calls are TRBV30 and TRBJ1-6; 8 bases map to TRBD1. Germline assignment: CDR1 GTSNPN and CDR2 SVGIG (reference sequence). V lost 4 bases to trimming and J lost 3 bases; unmatched junction nucleotides: 14. The CDR3 consists of 18 residues. CDR3 residues: CAWKGGKTGVLYNSPLHF. The CDR3 DNA follows: TGTGCCTGGAAGGGGGGGAAGACAGGGGTCCTCTATAATTCACCCCTCCACTTT. Combining the CDR3 with reference TRBV30 and TRBJ1-6 gives the whole variable domain SQTIHQWPATLVQPVGSPLSLECTVEGTSNPNLYWYRQAAGRGLQLLFYSVGIGQISSEVPQNLSASRPQDRQFILSSKKLLLSDSGFYLCAWKGGKTGVLYNSPLHFGNGTRLTVT.

This chain links TRBV24-1 with TRBJ2-5; 11 bases are shared with TRBD2. The CDR3 runs to 17 residues. V shed 4 bases, J shed 2 bases, and the junction held 8 bases outside the gene matches. Per the germline V gene, CDR1 is KGHDR and CDR2 is SFDVKD. CDR3 protein: CATSDPGSGRVQETQYF. As DNA, the CDR3 is TGTGCCACCAGTGACCCCGGTAGCGGGAGGGTACAAGAGACCCAGTACTTC.

The chain is built from TRBV7-2 and TRBJ1-4; D uncertain. Germline loops: CDR1 SGHTA, CDR2 FQGNSA. V lost 3 bases to trimming and J lost 5 bases, with 7 bases between them. This CDR3 region has 13 residues. CDR3 in DNA: TGTGCCAGCAGCTTCGATCGGAATGAAAAACTGTTTTTT. Translating it yields CASSFDRNEKLFF.